This TCR beta chain is drawn from a study of T cell repertoires in cytomegalovirus infection. Whole-study results and caveats: HLA-C-restricted CMV-specific TCR beta clonotypes prevailed in the ex vivo response. People with CMV and the relevant HLA were identified by cumulative public TCR beta family frequency.

Note on this clonotype: The target antigen is unknown.

TCRdb re-called the reads with MiXCR, one entry per CDR3 protein. The sample consists of about 530,000 distinct CDR3 sequences, more than 25% of them appearing once. V was trimmed by 0 bases and J by 0 bases, leaving 10 bases between them. From germline, CDR1 is SGHRS and CDR2 YFSETQ. The CDR3 runs to 16 residues. The material sequenced was PBMCs. The source of this sequence is a human donor in good health (CMV status not recorded). Some clones in this sample may be carry-over from other donors' samples. The chain employs TRBV5-1 and TRBJ2-1; D gene unclear. The CDR3 nucleotides are TGCGCCAGCAGCTTGGATGGAGCTAACTCCTACAATGAGCAGTTCTTC. This sequence encodes CASSLDGANSYNEQFF.